A single sample is the source of the 10 T cell receptor beta chains below, sequenced in a study of T cell repertoires in urothelial bladder cancer. Sequenced by immunoSEQ multiplex PCR; TCRdb stores in-frame clones only, minus some. Of about 6,200 clones detected, 70% to 80% appear once; the ten largest clones hold approximately 12%. Material for sequencing was tumor-infiltrating cells from bladder cancer. Receptors were obtained from a human donor with urothelial carcinoma.

The chain employs TRBV2 and TRBJ2-5; 7 nucleotides align to TRBD2. Trimming took 4 bases from V and 2 from J; bases not matched to a gene: 4. The CDR3 is made up of 14 amino acids. CDR1 and CDR2 (germline): SNHLY, FYNNEI. CDR3 coding DNA: TGTGCCAGCAGTGCTAATAGCGGGCAAGAGACCCAGTACTTC. It translates to CASSANSGQETQYF.

The V and J genes are TRBV7-2 and TRBJ2-7; D may match TRBD1 or TRBD2 (5 bases each). The germline V gene has CDR1 SGHTA and CDR2 FQGNSA. This CDR3 is 15 amino acids long. Trimming pared 5 bases from V and 6 bases from J, leaving 20 bases between. CDR3 coding DNA: TGTGCCAGCAGCCAAACCGGGACGAGGACCGCCGAGCAGTACTTC. Translating gives CASSQTGTRTAEQYF.

This sequence joins TRBV29-1 and TRBJ2-1; D perhaps matches TRBD1 (7 bases). Germline V CDR1 and CDR2: SQVTM, ANQGSEA. V lost 0 bases, J lost 4 bases, and 13 bases lay in between. This CDR3 contains 15 residues. The CDR3 region has the DNA TGCAGCGTTGAAGATCGGGGGACAGCATACAATGAGCAGTTCTTC. Its translation is CSVEDRGTAYNEQFF.

This clone has only a few counts. The chain joins TRBV7-2 to TRBJ2-3; D not certain. Germline CDR1 and CDR2: SGHTA and FQGNSA. Deletions cut 2 bases from V and 4 bases from J, with 7 bases between. CDR3 length equals 13 residues. The CDR3 DNA reads TGTGCCAGCAGCTTAAATTTGGCAGATACGCAGTATTTT. Translated: CASSLNLADTQYF.

The chain combines TRBV11-2 with TRBJ2-7, with TRBD1 identical over 9 bases. Germline V lookup: CDR1 SGHAT, CDR2 FQNNGV. This CDR3 region has 17 residues. V was clipped by 4 bases and J by 4 bases; unmatched bases: 14. CDR3 sequence (DNA): TGTGCCAGCAGCTCTAGATTAGTAGGACAGGGGTCTTACGAGCAGTACTTC. This translates into CASSSRLVGQGSYEQYF.

V and J are TRBV7-9 and TRBJ1-1; D is undetermined. Looked up from germline, CDR1 is SEHNR and CDR2 is FQNEAQ (reference sequence). The length of the CDR3 is 11 residues. V was pared by 4 bases and J by 7 bases, with 7 bases between. The CDR3 reads CASSSLGEAFF. CDR3 sequence (DNA): TGTGCCAGCAGCTCCCTTGGTGAAGCTTTCTTT.

The chain recombines TRBV7-6 with TRBJ2-1, with unresolved D. In germline, CDR1 is SGHVS, CDR2 FNYEAQ. This CDR3 comprises 14 residues. Trimming cost V 1 base and J 1 base, with 5 bases left between them. DNA for the CDR3: TGTGCCAGCAGCTTAGACTATTCCTACAATGAGCAGTTCTTC. This translates into CASSLDYSYNEQFF.

The chain combines TRBV5-1 with TRBJ1-1; D gene ambiguous. V lost 4 bases and J lost 1, with 8 bases in between. CDR3 length: 13 amino acids. The germline V gene has CDR1 SGHRS and CDR2 YFSETQ. CDR3 protein: CASSGQPNTEAFF. The CDR3 bases are TGCGCCAGCAGCGGGCAACCGAACACTGAAGCTTTCTTT. Looking up the rest from reference TRBV5-1 and TRBJ1-1 gives the full variable domain: KAGVTQTPRYLIKTRGQQVTLSCSPISGHRSVSWYQQTPGQGLQFLFEYFSETQRNKGNFPGRFSGRQFSNSRSEMNVSTLELGDSALYLCASSGQPNTEAFFGQGTRLTVV.

The chain recombines TRBV11-3 with TRBJ1-3; 7 bases fit TRBD1. The V gene's germline CDR1 is SGHNT and CDR2 YENEEA. CDR3 length equals 14 residues. J lost 4 bases, V lost 11 bases, and 11 bases had no gene match. The chain's CDR3 is CAARQGGLGNTIYF. Written as DNA, the CDR3 is TGTGCCGCGCGACAAGGGGGCCTAGGAAACACCATATATTTT.

The gene calls are TRBV5-6 and TRBJ1-4; D gene uncertain. Trimming left V 4 bases short and J 5 bases short, with 15 bases between. Germline V lookup: CDR1 SGHDT, CDR2 YYEEEE. The CDR3 has 15 amino acids. Here the CDR3 DNA reads TGTGCCAGCAGCACCCGCGGCGGGCAGAATGAAAAACTGTTTTTT. Translated, it gives CASSTRGGQNEKLFF.